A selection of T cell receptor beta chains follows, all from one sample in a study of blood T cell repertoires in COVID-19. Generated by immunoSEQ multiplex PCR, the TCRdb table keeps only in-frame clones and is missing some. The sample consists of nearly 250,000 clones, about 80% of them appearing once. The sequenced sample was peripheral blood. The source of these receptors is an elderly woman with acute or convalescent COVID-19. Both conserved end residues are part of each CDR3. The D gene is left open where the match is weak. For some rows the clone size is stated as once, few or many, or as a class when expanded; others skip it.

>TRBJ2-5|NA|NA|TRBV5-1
CASSNLGLQQETQYF
TGCGCCAGCAGTAACCTTGGACTACAACAAGAGACCCAGTACTTC
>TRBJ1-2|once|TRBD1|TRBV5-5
CASSLTGGGNYGYTF
TGTGCCAGCAGCTTAACAGGGGGTGGGAACTATGGCTACACCTTC
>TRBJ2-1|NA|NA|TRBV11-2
CASSSSGVTYNEQFF
TGTGCCAGCAGCTCCAGCGGAGTTACCTACAATGAGCAGTTCTTC
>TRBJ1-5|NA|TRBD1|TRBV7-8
CASSRDRGLGQPQHF
TGTGCCAGCAGCCGTGACAGGGGGCTCGGTCAGCCCCAGCATTTT
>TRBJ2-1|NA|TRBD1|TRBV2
CASSRGFNEQFF
TGTGCCAGCTCCAGGGGGTTCAATGAGCAGTTCTTC
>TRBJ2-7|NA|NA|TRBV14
CASSREPMYEQYF
TGTGCCAGCAGCCGCGAACCAATGTACGAGCAGTACTTC
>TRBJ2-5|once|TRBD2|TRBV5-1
CASSRSGGYQETQYF
TGCGCCAGCAGCAGGAGCGGGGGCTACCAAGAGACCCAGTACTTC
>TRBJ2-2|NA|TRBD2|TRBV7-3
CASSLNRLAGDTGGELFF
TGTGCCAGCAGCTTAAACCGACTAGCGGGGGATACCGGAGGGGAGCTGTTTTTT
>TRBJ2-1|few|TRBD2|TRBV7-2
CASSLLAGVSNEQFF
TGTGCCAGCAGCTTACTAGCGGGAGTGTCCAATGAGCAGTTCTTC
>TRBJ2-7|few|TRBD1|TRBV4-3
CASSSGTGGSYEQYF
TGCGCCAGCAGCTCCGGGACAGGGGGCTCCTACGAGCAGTACTTC
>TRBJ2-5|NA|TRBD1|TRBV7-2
CASSTGQGVKETQYF
TGTGCCAGCAGCACAGGACAGGGGGTAAAAGAGACCCAGTACTTC
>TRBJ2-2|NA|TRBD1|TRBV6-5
CASSGGRNTGELFF
TGTGCCAGTTCAGGGGGCCGAAACACCGGGGAGCTGTTTTTT
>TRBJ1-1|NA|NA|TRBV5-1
CASSLGTGPNTEAFF
TGCGCCAGCAGCTTAGGTACAGGGCCGAACACTGAAGCTTTCTTT
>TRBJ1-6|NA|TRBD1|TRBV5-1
CASSTDRGWSGNSPLHF
TGCGCCAGCAGCACGGACAGGGGGTGGTCGGGTAATTCACCCCTCCACTTT
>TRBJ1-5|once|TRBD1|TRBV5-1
CASSLTGQGNQPQHF
TGCGCCAGCAGCTTGACGGGACAGGGCAATCAGCCCCAGCATTTT
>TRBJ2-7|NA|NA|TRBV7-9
CASSPNFWQGSSYEQYF
TGTGCCAGCAGCCCAAACTTCTGGCAGGGGAGCTCCTACGAGCAGTACTTC
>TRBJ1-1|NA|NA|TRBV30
CAWSGGAEAFF
TGTGCCTGGAGTGGGGGCGCTGAAGCTTTCTTT
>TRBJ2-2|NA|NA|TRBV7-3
CASSSRFPGELFF
TGTGCCAGCAGCTCCCGTTTTCCCGGGGAGCTGTTTTTT
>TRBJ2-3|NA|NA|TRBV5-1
CASSLRSGGPAQDTQYF
TGCGCCAGCAGCTTGAGGTCGGGCGGGCCTGCACAAGATACGCAGTATTTT
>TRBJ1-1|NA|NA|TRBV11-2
CASSLDRARTEAFF
TGTGCCAGCAGCTTAGACAGGGCACGCACTGAAGCTTTCTTT
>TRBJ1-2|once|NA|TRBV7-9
CASSKTTGHGYTF
TGTGCCAGCAGTAAGACCACAGGGCATGGCTACACCTTC
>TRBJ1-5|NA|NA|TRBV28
CASSFGGTGNQPQHF
TGTGCCAGCAGTTTTGGTGGTACAGGGAATCAGCCCCAGCATTTT
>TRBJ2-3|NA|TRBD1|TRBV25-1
CASSQGAGTDTQYF
TGTGCCAGCAGTCAGGGGGCTGGCACAGATACGCAGTATTTT
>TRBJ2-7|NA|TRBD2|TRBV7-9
CASSFISGGSSYEQYF
TGTGCCAGCAGCTTCATTAGCGGGGGGAGCTCCTACGAGCAGTACTTC
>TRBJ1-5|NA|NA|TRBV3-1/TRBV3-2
CASSQDPQGNQPQHF
TGTGCCAGCAGCCAAGATCCGCAGGGCAATCAGCCCCAGCATTTT
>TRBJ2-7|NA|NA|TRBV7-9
CASNLGEGGYEQYF
TGTGCCAGCAACCTCGGGGAGGGGGGCTACGAGCAGTACTTC
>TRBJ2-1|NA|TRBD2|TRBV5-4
CASSGFRLAGGAEQFF
TGTGCCAGCAGCGGATTCAGACTAGCGGGGGGGGCTGAGCAGTTCTTC
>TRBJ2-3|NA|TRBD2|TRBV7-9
CASTSQVTSGTDTQYF
TGTGCCAGCACCTCACAAGTGACTAGCGGCACAGATACGCAGTATTTT
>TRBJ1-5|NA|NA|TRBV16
CASSQSGVGGGQPQHF
TGTGCCAGCAGCCAATCCGGAGTGGGGGGAGGTCAGCCCCAGCATTTT
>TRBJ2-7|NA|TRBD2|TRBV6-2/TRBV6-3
CASSGGTSGASSYEQYF
TGTGCCAGCAGCGGTGGGACTAGCGGGGCTTCCTCCTACGAGCAGTACTTC
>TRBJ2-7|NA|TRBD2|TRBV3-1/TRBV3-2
CASSQEFGTSWVEQYF
TGTGCCAGCAGCCAAGAGTTCGGGACTAGCTGGGTCGAGCAGTACTTC
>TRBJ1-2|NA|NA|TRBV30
CAWSNPRHGYTF
TGTGCCTGGAGCAACCCCAGGCATGGCTACACCTTC
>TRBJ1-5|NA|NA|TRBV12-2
CASRFGELNQPQHF
TGTGCAAGTCGCTTTGGGGAGCTCAATCAGCCCCAGCATTTT
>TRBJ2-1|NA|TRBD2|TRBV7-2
CASSLVGTSSVNEQFF
TGTGCCAGCAGCTTAGTAGGGACTAGCAGCGTCAATGAGCAGTTCTTC
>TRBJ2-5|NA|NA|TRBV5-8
CASSPPGGGFETQYF
TGTGCCAGCAGCCCTCCCGGAGGAGGTTTCGAGACCCAGTACTTC
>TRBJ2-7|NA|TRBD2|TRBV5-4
CASSIGTNPYEQYF
TGTGCCAGCAGCATAGGGACTAATCCCTACGAGCAGTACTTC
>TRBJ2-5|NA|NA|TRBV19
CATSRGQETQYF
TGTGCCACCTCCCGGGGGCAAGAGACCCAGTACTTC
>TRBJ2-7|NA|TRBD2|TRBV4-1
CASSQDKTGGWEQYF
TGCGCCAGCAGCCAAGACAAGACGGGAGGTTGGGAGCAGTACTTC
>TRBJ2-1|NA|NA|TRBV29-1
CSLRKRQAKFSYNEQFF
TGCAGCCTCCGGAAGAGGCAAGCGAAATTCTCCTACAATGAGCAGTTCTTC
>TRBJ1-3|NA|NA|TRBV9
CASSSRGGLGNTIYF
TGTGCCAGCAGCTCTAGGGGGGGTTTGGGAAACACCATATATTTT